The present entry profiles one T cell receptor beta chain with its context. As yet, its antigen is unknown. The PCR ran on 60 Vbeta and 13 Jbeta primers. The data were produced by immunoSEQ multiplex PCR, yet TCRdb's version contains in-frame clones alone and is incomplete. The sample lists 150,000 to 200,000 clones; 84% were seen once. This specimen comes from a study of cytomegalovirus exposure and HLA in healthy donors. Study observations and caveats: It was reported that the classifier diagnosed cytomegalovirus status with high specificity and sensitivity in both the original and validation cohorts. As a later analysis revealed, the rate of TCR association differed by HLA locus, with DRB1 most and HLA-C fewest. Immune exposure data for these donors was limited to CMV serostatus.

The CDR3 runs 16 residues. V gave up 3 bases and J gave up 4 bases; unmatched junction bases: 8. CDR1 is SGHTA and CDR2 is FQGNSA in the germline V gene. The TCR sequence derives from a man aged 18 to 30 in good health and CMV-seronegative. This sequence joins TRBV7-2 and TRBJ2-7, with 11 nucleotides matching TRBD2. Input material: PBMCs. The CDR3 DNA reads as TGTGCCAGCAGCTTTGTACTAGCGGGAGTTGCTTACGAGCAGTACTTC. This gives the protein CASSFVLAGVAYEQYF.